One sample yielded the 24 T cell receptor beta chains listed below, sequenced in a study of blood T cell repertoires in COVID-19. The assay was immunoSEQ multiplex PCR, and TCRdb's table has in-frame clones only and misses some. The table lists around 60,000 clones, roughly two thirds of them singletons. The sample taken for sequencing was peripheral blood. Receptors were obtained from a woman aged 70-85 years with COVID-19, enrolled during active disease.

The chain has TRBV10-2 and TRBJ1-1, with 8 bases matching TRBD1. V shed 7 bases and J 5 bases; nucleotides not matched to a gene: 6. CDR1 and CDR2 from the germline V gene are WSHSY and SAAADI. This CDR3 has 13 amino acids. The CDR3 sequence is CASKGQGGTEAFF. In DNA form, the CDR3 reads TGCGCCAGCAAAGGACAGGGAGGTACTGAAGCTTTCTTT.

The chain is built from TRBV5-6 and TRBJ1-3; D ambiguous. Germline CDR1 reads SGHDT; CDR2 reads YYEEEE. The CDR3 runs to 13 residues. Trimming removed 2 bases from V and 2 bases from J, with 5 bases in between. The CDR3 loop is CASSFRAGNTIYF. CDR3 coding DNA: TGTGCCAGCAGCTTTCGGGCTGGAAACACCATATATTTT.

The J gene is TRBJ2-6, the V gene TRBV5-1, with 9 bases matching TRBD1. Trimming at V came to 3 bases and at J to 1 base, leaving 2 bases not matched to a gene. Germline lookup yields CDR1 SGHRS and CDR2 YFSETQ. This CDR3 spans 16 amino acids. The CDR3 region is CASSSGTGSGANVLTF. The DNA of the CDR3 is TGCGCCAGCAGCTCCGGGACAGGGTCTGGGGCCAACGTCCTGACTTTC. Full variable domain (missing parts from reference TRBV5-1 and TRBJ2-6): KAGVTQTPRYLIKTRGQQVTLSCSPISGHRSVSWYQQTPGQGLQFLFEYFSETQRNKGNFPGRFSGRQFSNSRSEMNVSTLELGDSALYLCASSSGTGSGANVLTFGAGSRLTVL.

This chain joins TRBV3-1 (or the pseudogene TRBV3-2) and TRBJ1-2; 9 nucleotides agree with TRBD1. V gave up 4 bases and J gave up 5 bases; unmatched junction bases: 5. CDR3 size: 14 residues. Germline V gene lookup returns CDR1 LGHDT and CDR2 YNNKEL (reference sequence). CDR3 region: CASSPDRGGYGYTF. The CDR3 DNA sequence: TGTGCCAGCAGCCCGGACAGGGGTGGATATGGCTACACCTTC.

The chain combines TRBV6-6 with TRBJ2-7; TRBD1 is a possible D gene (6 bases). This CDR3 comprises 14 residues. V lost 2 bases and J lost 5, with 13 bases in between. Germline assignment: CDR1 MNHNY and CDR2 SVGAGI (reference sequence). CDR3 nucleotides: TGTGCCAGCAGTTACCGGGACCGGGACAACGAGCAGTACTTC. Protein: CASSYRDRDNEQYF.

This chain connects TRBV7-2 to TRBJ2-1; TRBD2 matches at 8 bases. This CDR3 comprises 17 residues. CDR1 SGHTA and CDR2 FQGNSA come from the germline V gene. The trim removed 5 bases at V and 8 bases at J, leaving 17 bases unmatched. The CDR3 loop is CASSNNPGLVFSHEQFF. DNA for the CDR3: TGTGCCAGCAGCAACAACCCGGGACTAGTTTTTTCCCATGAGCAGTTCTTC.

This clone was found a few times. This chain links TRBV6-5 with TRBJ1-2, with 9 bases aligning to TRBD1. Looked up from germline, CDR1 is MNHEY and CDR2 is SVGAGI. The CDR3 is 14 amino acids. With 4 bases clipped from V and 7 bases from J, the junction kept 7 bases outside the gene matches. The chain's CDR3 is CASSSGQGRGGYTF. CDR3 DNA: TGTGCCAGCAGTTCCGGACAGGGGAGGGGTGGCTACACCTTC.

The chain has TRBV13 and TRBJ1-6; TRBD1 is a possible D gene (5 bases). Germline values: CDR1 PRHDT, CDR2 FYEKMQ (reference sequence). V was clipped by 5 bases and J by 9 bases, with 14 bases between them. The CDR3 contains 14 residues. CDR3 region: CASSPKGRGSPLHF. In DNA, the CDR3 is TGTGCCAGCAGCCCCAAGGGGCGCGGTTCACCCCTCCACTTT.

The rearrangement uses TRBV11-3 and TRBJ1-1, with a possible D match to TRBD1 (5 bases). CDR1 is SGHNT and CDR2 is YENEEA in the germline V gene. Trimming removed 4 bases from V and 11 bases from J, with 23 bases in between. This CDR3 comprises 15 residues. The CDR3 nucleotides read TGTGCCAGCAGCTGGGGCGAAGACAGCAGTTCTGGTGCTTTCTTT. This translates into CASSWGEDSSSGAFF.

V and J are TRBV7-2 and TRBJ2-4, with TRBD2 matching over 9 bases. From germline, CDR1 is SGHTA and CDR2 FQGNSA. The junction had 7 bases not matched to a gene; V was cut back by 2 bases and J by 14 bases. The CDR3 extends over 13 amino acids. As DNA, the CDR3 is TGTGCCAGCAGCTTATCAAACAGCGGGGGGAAGTACTTC. Amino acids: CASSLSNSGGKYF.

The V and J genes are TRBV21-1 and TRBJ2-1; TRBD2, the D gene given by the table, was not confirmed from the DNA. TRBV21-1 is described as a pseudogene. CDR3 size: 18 residues. The CDR3 nucleotides read TGTGCCAGCAGCTTCACTAGCGGACGACCGAGCTCCTACAATGAGCAGTTCTTC. It is translated as CASSFTSGRPSSYNEQFF.

The V gene is TRBV19, the J gene TRBJ1-5; the D gene is possibly TRBD1 (5 bases). Looked up from germline, CDR1 is LNHDA and CDR2 is SQIVND (reference sequence). CDR3 length: 13 residues. Trimming cost V 10 bases and J 5 bases, with 15 bases left between them. In nucleotides, the CDR3 is TGTGCCACGTGTCGGACATTCGATCAGCCCCAGCATTTT. Protein sequence: CATCRTFDQPQHF.

The rearrangement links TRBV6-5 to TRBJ2-7; TRBD1 aligns across 10 bases. The CDR3 covers 16 residues. Germline-derived CDR1 and CDR2 are MNHEY and SVGAGI. V shed 0 bases, J shed 3 bases, and the junction held 5 bases outside the gene matches. CDR3: CASSYSTGGPVYEQYF. The CDR3 DNA follows: TGTGCCAGCAGTTACTCGACAGGGGGCCCGGTCTACGAGCAGTACTTC.

CDR3 nucleotides: TGTGCCAGTAGTATAGATCAGTATAACTATGGCTACACCTTC. This gives the protein CASSIDQYNYGYTF. The rearrangement joins TRBV19 to TRBJ1-2; no clear D. The CDR3 has 14 residues. CDR1 and CDR2 from the germline V gene are LNHDA and SQIVND (reference sequence). Trimming took off 0 bases at V and 1 base at J, with 6 bases between the two ends.

The chain couples TRBV28 to TRBJ1-5; D is unclear. V dropped 6 bases and J dropped 5 bases, with 14 bases sitting between them. CDR3 size: 14 residues. Germline CDR1 reads MDHEN; CDR2 reads SYDVKM. CDR3 amino acids: CASREGGPHQPQHF. CDR3 bases: TGTGCCAGCAGGGAGGGAGGTCCCCATCAGCCCCAGCATTTT. Together with reference TRBV28 and TRBJ1-5, the CDR3 gives the full variable domain: DVKVTQSSRYLVKRTGEKVFLECVQDMDHENMFWYRQDPGLGLRLIYFSYDVKMKEKGDIPEGYSVSREKKERFSLILESASTNQTSMYLCASREGGPHQPQHFGDGTRLSIL.

The chain couples TRBV7-2 to TRBJ2-1; 8 positions agree with TRBD1. CDR1 and CDR2 from the germline V gene are SGHTA and FQGNSA. The junction had 2 bases not matched to a gene; V was cut back by 3 bases and J by 4 bases. This CDR3 comprises 14 residues. The CDR3 nucleotides are TGTGCCAGCAGCTTGGACAGGGCATACAATGAGCAGTTCTTC. It encodes CASSLDRAYNEQFF.

This clone showed up just a few times. Other DNA sequences in this sample translate to the same CDR3. The chain has TRBV15 and TRBJ1-2; no definite D call. The CDR3 extends over 12 amino acids. The germline gives CDR1 LNHNV, CDR2 YYDKDF (reference sequence). Trimming stripped 4 bases from V and 1 base from J, with 4 bases between. The CDR3, as DNA: TGTGCCACCAGCACCAGTAACTATGGCTACACCTTC. This codes for CATSTSNYGYTF.

This chain links TRBV9 with TRBJ1-1; 8 nucleotides align to TRBD1. This CDR3 is built from 14 residues. CDR1 SGDLS and CDR2 YYNGEE come from the germline V gene. V was clipped by 3 bases and J by 1 base; unmatched bases: 2. CDR3 sequence (DNA): TGTGCCAGCAGCGGCGGACAGGGGAACACTGAAGCTTTCTTT. Protein sequence: CASSGGQGNTEAFF. The whole variable domain, filled in from reference TRBV9 and TRBJ1-1, reads DSGVTQTPKHLITATGQRVTLRCSPRSGDLSVYWYQQSLDQGLQFLIQYYNGEERAKGNILERFSAQQFPDLHSELNLSSLELGDSALYFCASSGGQGNTEAFFGQGTRLTVV.

The chain combines TRBV6-1 with TRBJ2-1; tentative D call: TRBD1 (6 bases). Germline V lookup: CDR1 MNHNS, CDR2 SASEGT. The CDR3 sequence is 12 residues long. The V gene lost 0 bases and the J gene lost 16 bases, with 13 bases spanning the gap. The chain's CDR3 is CASSEATGTIFF. The CDR3, as DNA: TGTGCCAGCAGTGAAGCTACCGGGACAATTTTCTTC.

The V and J genes are TRBV6-5 and TRBJ2-7; TRBD2 might be the D (7 bases). Germline CDR1 MNHEY, CDR2 SVGAGI. V was clipped by 8 bases and J by 6 bases, with 14 bases between them. The CDR3 runs to 12 residues. The CDR3 coding sequence is TGTGCCAGCGCTCGGGGGGCGAGCGAGCAGTACTTC. Translation: CASARGASEQYF.

This chain links TRBV19 with TRBJ2-2, with D possibly TRBD1 on 7 matching bases. V lost 8 bases, J lost 3 bases, and 13 bases lay in between. Germline-derived CDR1 and CDR2 are LNHDA and SQIVND (reference sequence). This CDR3 is 14 amino acids long. CDR3 coding DNA: TGTGCCAGTCGGGGGACAGAGGACACCGGGGAGCTGTTTTTT. As protein: CASRGTEDTGELFF.

The chain employs TRBV6-6 and TRBJ2-7, with D tentatively TRBD1 (6 bases). CDR1 is MNHNY, CDR2 SVGAGI, per germline (reference sequence). The CDR3 runs 14 residues. V gave up 6 bases and J gave up 3 bases, with 15 bases separating them. CDR3 region: CASRSRQDHYEQYV. CDR3 sequence (DNA): TGTGCCAGCAGATCCAGACAGGATCACTACGAGCAGTACGTC.

J is TRBJ2-3 and V is TRBV5-6; 13 bases align to TRBD2. This CDR3 has 15 residues. V was pared by 0 bases and J by 11 bases, with 6 bases of the junction left unmatched. In germline, CDR1 is SGHDT, CDR2 YYEEEE. The CDR3, as DNA: TGTGCCAGCAGCTTGGAGGGACTAGCGGGGCTGTTGCAGTATTTT. Translating it yields CASSLEGLAGLLQYF.

The table lists this clone with a few counts. The junction does not match germline at one end; this may be a read error. This chain joins TRBV29-1 and TRBJ2-1; 7 bases match TRBD1. Germline V gene lookup returns CDR1 SQVTM and CDR2 ANQGSEA. This CDR3 comprises 14 residues. The CDR3 here is CSVEDRARGNEQFF. In DNA, the CDR3 is TGCAGCGTGGAAGACAGGGCGAGAGGCAATGAGCAGTTCTTC.